The table lists the clone carrying this T cell receptor beta chain with a few counts. Using unique molecular identifiers, the investigators prepared the TCRbeta library. TCRdb passed the PCR reads through MiXCR, listing each CDR3 protein once. The data contain under 300,000 distinct CDR3 sequences, approximately 10% of them singletons. V was pared by 6 bases and J by 7 bases, with 19 bases between. Germline V gene lookup returns CDR1 DFQATT and CDR2 SNEGSKA (reference sequence). The CDR3 has 14 residues. These data belong to a study of T-cell reconstitution after alpha-beta-depleted transplantation in children.

This rearrangement joins TRBV20-1 to TRBJ1-5; weak D call: TRBD1 (6 bases). The clonotype originates from a male patient between 2 and 10 years old who had a stem cell transplant for chronic granulomatous disease, so the T cells may come from the graft donor. Here the sequenced sample was peripheral blood, taken 180 days after TCRalphabeta/CD19-depleted stem cell transplant. CDR3 residues: CSAPAGGALQPQHF. CDR3 bases: TGCAGTGCCCCCGCTGGGGGGGCTCTCCAGCCCCAGCATTTT.